The sequence of this T cell receptor beta chain was determined in a study of blood T cell repertoires in COVID-19. About the study: Some COVID-19 samples were acute and others convalescent; all came from the United States, Italy and Spain. Sample material is recorded as cDNA or gDNA derived from T cells, B-cell-depleted T cells, or PBMCs.

V dropped 0 bases and J dropped 0 bases, with 9 bases sitting between them. The CDR3 runs 16 residues. Germline CDR1 reads SGHTA; CDR2 reads FQGTGA. This clone appeared once. As handled by the study authors: The authors estimated nucleated cell counts from reference gene primer amplification. Sequenced by immunoSEQ multiplex PCR; TCRdb stores in-frame clones only, minus some. That table furnishes V, J and clone size, whereas the DNA furnished D and trimming. The sample has about 260,000 clones, 85% seen once. The source material was peripheral blood. This sequence was found in a human donor in a cohort sampled during active COVID-19. The chain joins TRBV7-3 to TRBJ2-1; D is possibly TRBD2 (6 bases). The CDR3 reads CASSLTGTASYNEQFF. DNA of the CDR3: TGTGCCAGCAGCTTAACGGGGACTGCCTCCTACAATGAGCAGTTCTTC.